The clone carrying this T cell receptor (beta chain) showed up just a few times. RNA transcripts served as the template for amplifying TCR beta CDR3 regions. The HTBI primer set was used in a first-round RT-PCR of the TCR CDR3. In TCRdb, the multiplex PCR reads were re-called with MiXCR into one record per CDR3 protein. In the table there are fewer than 500,000 distinct CDR3 sequences, roughly 15% of which are singletons. This sample is part of a study of T cells in Graves' hyperthyroidism and ophthalmopathy. Across the whole study: Specimen type is peripheral blood, collected at initial diagnosis prior to any treatment.

V was pared by 1 base and J by 3 bases, with 8 bases of the junction left unmatched. Germline-derived CDR1 and CDR2 are GTSNPN and SVGIG (reference sequence). The CDR3 consists of 18 residues. The clonotype was recovered from a man younger than 35 with Graves' ophthalmopathy. The J gene is TRBJ2-1, the V gene TRBV30; 14 nucleotides agree with TRBD2. Sequenced: blood. CDR3 loop: CAWSAPGLAGEYYNEQFF. DNA for the CDR3: TGTGCCTGGAGTGCTCCGGGACTAGCGGGGGAGTACTACAATGAGCAGTTCTTC.